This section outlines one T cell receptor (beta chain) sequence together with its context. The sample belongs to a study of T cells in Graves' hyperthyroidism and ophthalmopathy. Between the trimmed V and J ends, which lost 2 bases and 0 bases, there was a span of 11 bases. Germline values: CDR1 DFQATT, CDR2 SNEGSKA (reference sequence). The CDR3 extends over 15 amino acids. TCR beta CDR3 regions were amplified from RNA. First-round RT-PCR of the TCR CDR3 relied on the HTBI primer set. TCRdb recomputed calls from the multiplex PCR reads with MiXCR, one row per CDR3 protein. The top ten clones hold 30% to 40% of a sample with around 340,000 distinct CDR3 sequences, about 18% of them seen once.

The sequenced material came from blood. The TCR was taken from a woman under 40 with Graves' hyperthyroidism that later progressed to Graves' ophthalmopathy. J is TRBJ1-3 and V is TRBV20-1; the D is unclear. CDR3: CSARPYLFSGNTIYF. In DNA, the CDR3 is TGCAGTGCTAGACCGTATCTCTTCTCTGGAAACACCATATATTTT.